These 18 T cell receptor beta chains were sequenced from one sample in a study of T cell responses to AZD1222 COVID-19 vaccine. The repertoire was sequenced with immunoSEQ multiplex PCR; TCRdb's copy has only in-frame clones and lacks some. The sample has nearly 110,000 clones, around 90% seen once; the top ten hold less than 10%. Specimen: peripheral blood, collected 28 days after the second AZD1222 dose. These receptor sequences come from an adult who received the AZD1222 COVID-19 vaccine.

CDR3 region: CASSQQGSYEQYF. The DNA for the CDR3 is TGTGCCAGCAGCCAACAGGGTTCCTACGAGCAGTACTTC. The gene calls are TRBV3-1 (or the pseudogene TRBV3-2) and TRBJ2-7, with D maybe TRBD1 (5 bases). Germline CDR1 reads LGHDT; CDR2 reads YNNKEL (reference sequence). There are 13 residues in the CDR3. Trimming left V 2 bases short and J 1 base short, with 6 bases between.

The chain combines TRBV7-3 with TRBJ2-3; no clear D. This CDR3 is 13 amino acids long. Trimming pared 4 bases from V and 3 bases from J, leaving 8 bases between. The V gene's germline CDR1 is SGHTA and CDR2 FQGTGA. The CDR3 bases are TGTGCCAGCAGCTCACCGTCGACAGATACGCAGTATTTT. Residues: CASSSPSTDTQYF.

This clone was counted between two and nine times. The chain links TRBV27 to TRBJ1-1; D is unresolved. Trimming took off 3 bases at V and 5 bases at J, with 10 bases between the two ends. Germline-derived CDR1 and CDR2 are MNHEY and SMNVEV (reference sequence). This CDR3 comprises 13 residues. Here the CDR3 DNA reads TGTGCCAGCAGTTTCTCGGGGAGGACTGAAGCTTTCTTT. Its protein is CASSFSGRTEAFF.

This sequence joins TRBV15 and TRBJ1-2; a weak D match, TRBD1 (6 bases). Trimming pared 4 bases from V and 5 bases from J, leaving 14 bases between. This CDR3 is built from 14 residues. CDR1 LNHNV and CDR2 YYDKDF come from the germline V gene (reference sequence). CDR3 loop: CATSNEQGGYGYTF. Written as DNA, the CDR3 is TGTGCCACCAGCAACGAACAGGGAGGGTATGGCTACACCTTC. Together with reference TRBV15 and TRBJ1-2, the CDR3 gives the full variable domain: DAMVIQNPRYQVTQFGKPVTLSCSQTLNHNVMYWYQQKSSQAPKLLFHYYDKDFNNEADTPDNFQSRRPNTSFCFLDIRSPGLGDTAMYLCATSNEQGGYGYTFGSGTRLTVV.

The rearrangement links TRBV4-3 to TRBJ2-1; no reliable D call. This CDR3 is built from 18 residues. V lost 0 bases, J lost 0 bases, and 15 bases lay in between. Germline CDR1 LGHNA, CDR2 YSLEER. CDR3 sequence (DNA): TGCGCCAGCAGCCAAGATCTCGCCGCGTTAGGCTCCTACAATGAGCAGTTCTTC. Encoded protein: CASSQDLAALGSYNEQFF.

The CDR3 DNA follows: TGTGCCAGCAGCCCCCCGAGCCAGATCTATGGCTACACCTTC. As protein: CASSPPSQIYGYTF. V gene TRBV7-9 combines with J gene TRBJ1-2; D not resolved. V lost 5 bases and J 4 bases, leaving 14 bases between the germline ends. Germline V lookup: CDR1 SEHNR, CDR2 FQNEAQ (reference sequence). The length of the CDR3 is 14 residues. Combining the CDR3 with reference TRBV7-9 and TRBJ1-2 gives the whole variable domain DTGVSQNPRHKITKRGQNVTFRCDPISEHNRLYWYRQTLGQGPEFLTYFQNEAQLEKSRLLSDRFSAERPKGSFSTLEIQRTEQGDSAMYLCASSPPSQIYGYTFGSGTRLTVV.

V gene TRBV11-3 combines with J gene TRBJ1-1, with D possibly TRBD1 on 6 matching bases. The V gene's germline CDR1 is SGHNT and CDR2 YENEEA. This CDR3 has 14 amino acids. V was pared by 5 bases and J by 0 bases, with 10 bases between. CDR3 in DNA: TGTGCCAGCAGCGCGGACAGCATGAACACTGAAGCTTTCTTT. Its protein is CASSADSMNTEAFF.

CDR3 nucleotides: TGTGCCAGCAGCGCCGTGTCGAGAGATACGCAGTATTTT. Its protein is CASSAVSRDTQYF. The chain has TRBV7-3 and TRBJ2-3; D gene uncertain. The CDR3 extends over 13 amino acids. Trimming shortened V by 5 bases and J by 5 bases, and 11 bases separated the two germline ends. CDR1 is SGHTA and CDR2 is FQGTGA in the germline V gene. The full variable domain, with the rest looked up from reference TRBV7-3 and TRBJ2-3, is GAGVSQTPSNKVTEKGKYVELRCDPISGHTALYWYRQSLGQGPEFLIYFQGTGAADDSGLPNDRFFAVRPEGSVSTLKIQRTERGDSAVYLCASSAVSRDTQYFGPGTRLTVL.

The gene calls are TRBV19 and TRBJ2-5; D may be TRBD1 (6 bases). The ends were cut back, 6 bases at V and 4 bases at J, with 12 bases in the middle. The CDR3 sequence is 13 residues long. Germline V lookup: CDR1 LNHDA, CDR2 SQIVND (reference sequence). The DNA of the CDR3 is TGTGCCAGTAGAATACAGGGTGGAGAGACCCAGTACTTC. Encoded protein: CASRIQGGETQYF. The variable domain in full, completed from reference TRBV19 and TRBJ2-5, reads DGGITQSPKYLFRKEGQNVTLSCEQNLNHDAMYWYRQDPGQGLRLIYYSQIVNDFQKGDIAEGYSVSREKKESFPLTVTSAQKNPTAFYLCASRIQGGETQYFGPGTRLLVL.

CDR3: CAWMDGTYEQYF. The CDR3 nucleotides are TGTGCCTGGATGGACGGTACCTACGAGCAGTACTTC. The V call is TRBV30, the J call TRBJ2-7; D remains ambiguous. The V and J ends lost 4 bases and 2 bases respectively, with 9 bases between them. CDR1 GTSNPN and CDR2 SVGIG come from the germline V gene (reference sequence). This CDR3 has 12 amino acids.

The chain uses TRBV27 and TRBJ2-1, with 8 nucleotides matching TRBD2. Germline V gene sequence: CDR1 MNHEY, CDR2 SMNVEV (reference sequence). V lost 4 bases to trimming and J lost 5 bases; unmatched junction nucleotides: 10. The CDR3 has 16 amino acids. The CDR3 here is CASSSRFSGDDNEQFF. Written as DNA, the CDR3 is TGTGCCAGCAGTTCTCGTTTTAGCGGGGACGACAATGAGCAGTTCTTC.

The chain links TRBV2 to TRBJ1-4, with D tentatively TRBD1 (5 bases). Trimming stripped 7 bases from V and 7 bases from J, with 22 bases between. The CDR3 is 16 amino acids. CDR1 is SNHLY and CDR2 is FYNNEI in the germline V gene. The CDR3 bases are TGTGCCAGCAATTCACCCCGAGGGGCCGGGGGTGAAAAACTGTTTTTT. Protein product: CASNSPRGAGGEKLFF.

This clone appeared once. V and J are TRBV18 and TRBJ1-2; D possibly corresponds to TRBD1 (5 bases). Trimming cost V 5 bases and J 3 bases, with 10 bases left between them. CDR1 and CDR2 (germline): KGHSH, LQKENI. This CDR3 spans 13 amino acids. CDR3 protein: CASSGTVDYGYTF. Written as DNA, the CDR3 is TGTGCCAGCTCAGGGACGGTGGACTATGGCTACACCTTC.

The chain links TRBV7-9 to TRBJ1-4; D is perhaps TRBD1 (6 bases). The CDR3 runs to 13 residues. Trimming pared 8 bases from V and 8 bases from J, leaving 15 bases between. From germline, CDR1 is SEHNR and CDR2 FQNEAQ (reference sequence). The CDR3 region is CASVGGLEEKLFF. The CDR3 nucleotides read TGTGCCAGCGTAGGGGGGCTGGAGGAAAAACTGTTTTTT.

V gene TRBV5-8 combines with J gene TRBJ2-5, with D possibly matching TRBD1 (5 bases). Germline CDR1 reads SGHTS; CDR2 reads YDEGEE. The CDR3 loop spans 14 amino acids. The germline V and J ends were trimmed by 0 bases and 5 bases, with 11 bases remaining between them. CDR3 sequence reads: CASSLVGATETQYF. The CDR3 DNA sequence: TGTGCCAGCAGCTTGGTAGGGGCGACGGAGACCCAGTACTTC.

The chain has TRBV3-1 (or the pseudogene TRBV3-2) and TRBJ1-2; the match to TRBD1 covers 9 bases. V lost 5 bases to trimming and J lost 8 bases; unmatched junction nucleotides: 6. The CDR3 length is 13 residues. Germline CDR1 reads LGHDT; CDR2 reads YNNKEL (reference sequence). CDR3 in DNA: TGTGCCAGCAGCTACCGGGACAGGGACGGCTACACCTTC. Protein product: CASSYRDRDGYTF.

This chain links TRBV27 with TRBJ1-4; D might be TRBD1 (5 bases). Germline CDR1 reads MNHEY; CDR2 reads SMNVEV (reference sequence). Trimming took 6 bases from V and 4 from J, leaving 12 bases between them. CDR3 length: 14 amino acids. Here the CDR3 reads CASSGWGNNEKLFF. DNA for the CDR3: TGTGCCAGCAGCGGCTGGGGGAATAATGAAAAACTGTTTTTT.

The rearrangement links TRBV6-5 to TRBJ2-3, with 7 positions matching TRBD2. Unmatched junction bases numbered 4, after V lost 2 bases and J lost 2 bases. The CDR3 length is 15 residues. Germline V gene data show CDR1 as MNHEY and CDR2 as SVGAGI. CDR3: CASSYRGGVTDTQYF. DNA for the CDR3: TGTGCCAGCAGTTACCGTGGGGGGGTCACAGATACGCAGTATTTT.